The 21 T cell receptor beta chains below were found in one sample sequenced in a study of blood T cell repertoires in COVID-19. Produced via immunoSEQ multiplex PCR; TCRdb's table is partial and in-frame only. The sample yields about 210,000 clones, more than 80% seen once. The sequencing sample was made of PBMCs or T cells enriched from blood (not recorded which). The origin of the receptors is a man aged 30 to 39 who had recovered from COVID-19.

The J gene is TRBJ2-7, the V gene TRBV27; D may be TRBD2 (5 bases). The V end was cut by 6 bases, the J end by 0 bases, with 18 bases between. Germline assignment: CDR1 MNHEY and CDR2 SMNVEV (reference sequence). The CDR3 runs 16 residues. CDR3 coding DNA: TGTGCCAGCAGCCACTCCGCGGGCGAACGCTCCTACGAGCAGTACTTC. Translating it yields CASSHSAGERSYEQYF.

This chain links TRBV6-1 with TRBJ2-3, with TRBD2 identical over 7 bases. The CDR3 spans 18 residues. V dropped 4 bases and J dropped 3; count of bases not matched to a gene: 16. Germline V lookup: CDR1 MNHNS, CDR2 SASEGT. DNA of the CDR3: TGTGCCAGCAGTGCCCATGGGGGAGGGCCTTTTGGGACAGATACGCAGTATTTT. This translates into CASSAHGGGPFGTDTQYF.

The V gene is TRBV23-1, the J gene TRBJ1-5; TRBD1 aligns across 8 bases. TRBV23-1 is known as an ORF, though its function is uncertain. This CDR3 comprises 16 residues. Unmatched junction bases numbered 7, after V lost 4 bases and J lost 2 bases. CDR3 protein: CASSLPPGQGNQPQHF. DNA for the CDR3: TGCGCCAGCAGTCTACCCCCGGGACAGGGCAATCAGCCCCAGCATTTT.

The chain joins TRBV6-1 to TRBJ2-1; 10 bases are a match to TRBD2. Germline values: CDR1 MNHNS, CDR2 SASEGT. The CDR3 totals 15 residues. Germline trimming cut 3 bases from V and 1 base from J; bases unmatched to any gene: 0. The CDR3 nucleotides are TGTGCCAGCAGTGAGACTAGCGGGTCCTACAATGAGCAGTTCTTC. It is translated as CASSETSGSYNEQFF.

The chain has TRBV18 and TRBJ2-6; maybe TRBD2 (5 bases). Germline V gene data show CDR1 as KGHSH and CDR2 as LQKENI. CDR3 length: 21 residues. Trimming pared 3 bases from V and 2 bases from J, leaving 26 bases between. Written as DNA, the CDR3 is TGTGCCAGCTCACCCAGACTAACAATTCTAGGAGATTCTCCTGGGGCCAACGTCCTGACTTTC. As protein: CASSPRLTILGDSPGANVLTF.

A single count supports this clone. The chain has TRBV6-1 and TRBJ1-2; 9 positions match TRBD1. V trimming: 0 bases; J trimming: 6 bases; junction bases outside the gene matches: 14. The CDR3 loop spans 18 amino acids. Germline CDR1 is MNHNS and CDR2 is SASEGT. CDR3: CASSEAGLGGQGRNGYTF. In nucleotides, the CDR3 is TGTGCCAGCAGTGAAGCAGGTCTAGGGGGACAGGGTCGGAATGGCTACACCTTC.

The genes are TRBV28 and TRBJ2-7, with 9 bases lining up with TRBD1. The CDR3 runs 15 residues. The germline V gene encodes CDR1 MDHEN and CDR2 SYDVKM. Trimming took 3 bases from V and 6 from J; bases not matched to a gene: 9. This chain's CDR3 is CASSFPGQGVSEQYF. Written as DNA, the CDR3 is TGTGCCAGCAGTTTTCCGGGACAGGGTGTCAGCGAGCAGTACTTC.

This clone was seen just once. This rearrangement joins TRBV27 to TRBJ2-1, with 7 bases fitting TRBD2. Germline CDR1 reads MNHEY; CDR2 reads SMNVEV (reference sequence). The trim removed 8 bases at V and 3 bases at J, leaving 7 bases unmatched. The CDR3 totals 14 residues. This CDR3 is CASATSAHYNEQFF. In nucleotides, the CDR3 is TGTGCCAGCGCAACTAGCGCCCACTACAATGAGCAGTTCTTC.

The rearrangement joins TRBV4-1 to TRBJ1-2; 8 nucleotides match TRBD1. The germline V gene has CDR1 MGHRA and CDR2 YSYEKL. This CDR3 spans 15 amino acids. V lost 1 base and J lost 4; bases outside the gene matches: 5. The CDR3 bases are TGCGCCAGCAGCCAAGGAGGACAGGGAATCTATGGCTACACCTTC. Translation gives CASSQGGQGIYGYTF.

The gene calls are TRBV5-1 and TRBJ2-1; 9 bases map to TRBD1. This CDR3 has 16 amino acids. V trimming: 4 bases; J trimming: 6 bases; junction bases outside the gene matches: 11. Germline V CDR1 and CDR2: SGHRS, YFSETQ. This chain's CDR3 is CASSPTRQGGVNEQFF. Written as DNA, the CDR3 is TGCGCCAGCAGCCCCACCAGACAGGGGGGGGTCAATGAGCAGTTCTTC. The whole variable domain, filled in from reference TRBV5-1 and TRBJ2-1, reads KAGVTQTPRYLIKTRGQQVTLSCSPISGHRSVSWYQQTPGQGLQFLFEYFSETQRNKGNFPGRFSGRQFSNSRSEMNVSTLELGDSALYLCASSPTRQGGVNEQFFGPGTRLTVL.

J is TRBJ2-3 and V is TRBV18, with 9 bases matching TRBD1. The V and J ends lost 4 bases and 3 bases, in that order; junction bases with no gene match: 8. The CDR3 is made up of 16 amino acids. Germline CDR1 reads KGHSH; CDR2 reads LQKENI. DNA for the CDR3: TGTGCCAGCTCACACGGACAGGGGAGGCAGACAGATACGCAGTATTTT. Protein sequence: CASSHGQGRQTDTQYF.

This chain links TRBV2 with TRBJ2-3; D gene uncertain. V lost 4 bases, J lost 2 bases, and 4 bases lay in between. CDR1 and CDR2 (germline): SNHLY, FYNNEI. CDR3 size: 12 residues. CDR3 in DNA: TGTGCCAGCAGTGGGCCCACAGATACGCAGTATTTT. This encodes CASSGPTDTQYF.

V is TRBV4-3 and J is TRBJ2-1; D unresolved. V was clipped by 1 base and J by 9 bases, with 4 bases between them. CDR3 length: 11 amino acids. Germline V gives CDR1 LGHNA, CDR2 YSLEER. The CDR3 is CASSQASEQFF. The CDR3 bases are TGCGCCAGCAGCCAAGCGAGTGAGCAGTTCTTC.

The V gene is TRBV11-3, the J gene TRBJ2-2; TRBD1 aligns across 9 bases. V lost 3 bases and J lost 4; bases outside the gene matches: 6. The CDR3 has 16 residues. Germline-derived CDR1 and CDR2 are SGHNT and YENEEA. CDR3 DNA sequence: TGTGCCAGCAGCTTCGGGACAGGGCATGGCACCGGGGAGCTGTTTTTT. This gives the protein CASSFGTGHGTGELFF.

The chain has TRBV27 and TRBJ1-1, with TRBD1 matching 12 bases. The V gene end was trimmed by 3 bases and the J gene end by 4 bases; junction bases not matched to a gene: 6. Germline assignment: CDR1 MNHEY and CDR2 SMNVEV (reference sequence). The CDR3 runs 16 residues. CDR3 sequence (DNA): TGTGCCAGCAGTTTTCTGGGACAGGGGGCTGCCACTGAAGCTTTCTTT. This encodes CASSFLGQGAATEAFF.

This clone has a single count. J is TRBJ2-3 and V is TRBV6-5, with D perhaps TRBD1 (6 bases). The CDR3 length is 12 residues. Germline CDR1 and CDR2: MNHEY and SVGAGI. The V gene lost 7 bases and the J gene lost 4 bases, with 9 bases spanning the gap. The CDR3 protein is CASIDRSDTQYF. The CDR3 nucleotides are TGTGCCAGCATCGACAGGTCAGATACGCAGTATTTT.

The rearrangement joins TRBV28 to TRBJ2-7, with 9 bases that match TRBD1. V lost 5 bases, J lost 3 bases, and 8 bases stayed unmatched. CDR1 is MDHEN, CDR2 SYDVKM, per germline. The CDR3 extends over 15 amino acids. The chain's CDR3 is CASSKIQGQGYEQYF. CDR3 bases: TGTGCCAGCAGTAAAATACAGGGACAGGGCTACGAGCAGTACTTC.

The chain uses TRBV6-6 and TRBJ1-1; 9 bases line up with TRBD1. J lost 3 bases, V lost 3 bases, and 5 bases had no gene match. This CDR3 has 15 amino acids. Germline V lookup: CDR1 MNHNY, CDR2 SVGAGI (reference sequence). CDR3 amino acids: CASSYSTGGHTEAFF. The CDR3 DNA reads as TGTGCCAGCAGTTATTCTACAGGGGGCCACACTGAAGCTTTCTTT.

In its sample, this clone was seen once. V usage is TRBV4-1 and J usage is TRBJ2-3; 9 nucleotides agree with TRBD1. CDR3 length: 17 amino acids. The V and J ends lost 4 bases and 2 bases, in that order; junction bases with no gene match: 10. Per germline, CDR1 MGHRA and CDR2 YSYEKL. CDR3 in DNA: TGCGCCAGCAGCCCAGGGGGACAGGGCACAATCACAGATACGCAGTATTTT. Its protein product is CASSPGGQGTITDTQYF.

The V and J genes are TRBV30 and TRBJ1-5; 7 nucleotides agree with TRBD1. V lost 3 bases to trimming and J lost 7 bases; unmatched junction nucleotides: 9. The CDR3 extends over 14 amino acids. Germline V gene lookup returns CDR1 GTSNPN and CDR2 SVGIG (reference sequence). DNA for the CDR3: TGTGCCTGGAGCTCCCCGGACAGGAGCCAGCCCCAGCATTTT. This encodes CAWSSPDRSQPQHF.

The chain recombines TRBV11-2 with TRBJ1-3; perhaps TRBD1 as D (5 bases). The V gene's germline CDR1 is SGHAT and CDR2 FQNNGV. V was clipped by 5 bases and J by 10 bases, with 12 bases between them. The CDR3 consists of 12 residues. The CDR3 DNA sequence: TGTGCCAGCAGCCCGGGCGGGGGGACCATATATTTT. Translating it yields CASSPGGGTIYF. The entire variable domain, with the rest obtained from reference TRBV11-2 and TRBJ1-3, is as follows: EAGVAQSPRYKIIEKRQSVAFWCNPISGHATLYWYQQILGQGPKLLIQFQNNGVVDDSQLPKDRFSAERLKGVDSTLKIQPAKLEDSAVYLCASSPGGGTIYFGEGSWLTVV.